This is a list of T cell receptor beta chains from one sample in a study of control samples from healthy donors and cancer patients. Using immunoSEQ multiplex PCR, the repertoire was profiled, and TCRdb retains in-frame clones only, with some absent. This specimen shows 150,000 to 200,000 clones; the ten leading clones hold roughly 2.2%. The sequenced sample consisted of blood. These receptors were taken from a woman aged 25 to 39 in good health. The CDR3 runs from the conserved cysteine through the conserved F or W. Each record gives: V gene, D gene, J gene, CDR3 protein, CDR3 DNA. D genes are given only for firm matches.

>TRBV2|.|TRBJ1-1
CASSGYTEAFF
TGTGCCAGCAGTGGATACACTGAAGCTTTCTTT
>TRBV18|.|TRBJ1-1
CASSLGGNTEAFF
TGTGCCAGCTCACTGGGGGGGAACACTGAAGCTTTCTTT
>TRBV4-1|TRBD1|TRBJ1-5
CASSPGQLRNPVQPQHF
TGCGCCAGCAGCCCGGGACAGCTGAGGAACCCGGTACAGCCCCAGCATTTT
>TRBV24-1|.|TRBJ2-3
CATSDSPLIDTQYF
TGTGCCACCAGTGATTCTCCATTAATAGATACGCAGTATTTT
>TRBV18|.|TRBJ2-3
CASSPPEVRGTDTQYF
TGTGCCAGCTCACCACCAGAGGTCCGGGGCACAGATACGCAGTATTTT
>TRBV18|TRBD1|TRBJ1-1
CASSRYSDRDTEAFF
TGTGCCAGCTCCCGATACTCGGACAGGGACACTGAAGCTTTCTTT
>TRBV29-1|.|TRBJ1-4
CSVEPATNEKLFF
TGCAGCGTTGAGCCCGCAACTAATGAAAAACTGTTTTTT
>TRBV19|TRBD1|TRBJ2-7
CASSPWTGGRYEQYF
TGTGCCAGTAGTCCGTGGACAGGGGGCCGGTACGAGCAGTACTTC
>TRBV15|.|TRBJ2-4
CATSRDFRSSGRGGNIQYF
TGTGCCACCAGCAGAGATTTTCGGTCTTCAGGCAGGGGCGGGAACATTCAGTACTTC
>TRBV5-1|.|TRBJ1-1
CASSRGGRTEAFF
TGCGCCAGCAGCAGGGGCGGGCGGACTGAAGCTTTCTTT
>TRBV9|.|TRBJ1-2
CASSVATRANYGYTF
TGTGCCAGCAGCGTAGCTACGAGAGCTAACTATGGCTACACCTTC
>TRBV6-5|.|TRBJ1-2
CASSYSVQKTNYGYTF
TGTGCCAGCAGTTACTCGGTCCAAAAGACTAACTATGGCTACACCTTC
>TRBV7-9|TRBD1|TRBJ1-4
CASSPWTGNPGKLFF
TGTGCCAGCAGCCCATGGACAGGGAACCCCGGAAAACTGTTTTTT
>TRBV7-7|TRBD1|TRBJ2-2
CASSLQGDGELFF
TGTGCTAGCAGCTTACAGGGGGACGGGGAGCTGTTTTTT
>TRBV4-1|TRBD1|TRBJ1-1
CASSHADRDTEAFF
TGCGCCAGCAGCCATGCCGACAGGGACACTGAAGCTTTCTTT
>TRBV4-1|.|TRBJ1-2
CASSQIPRNYGYTF
TGCGCCAGCAGCCAAATTCCACGCAACTATGGCTACACCTTC
>TRBV27|.|TRBJ1-2
CASSLTPEDLYGYTF
TGTGCCAGCAGTCTCACCCCGGAAGACCTTTATGGCTACACCTTC
>TRBV4-3|.|TRBJ2-7
CASSQTGIEQYF
TGCGCCAGCAGCCAAACCGGGATCGAGCAGTACTTC
>TRBV5-6|.|TRBJ1-2
CASSLAGTFYGYTF
TGTGCCAGCAGCTTAGCAGGAACTTTCTATGGCTACACCTTC
>TRBV7-9|.|TRBJ1-1
CASSLSVNTEAFF
TGTGCCAGCAGCTTATCGGTGAACACTGAAGCTTTCTTT
>TRBV11-2|.|TRBJ1-1
CASSTGLSEAFF
TGTGCCAGCAGTACAGGGTTATCTGAAGCTTTCTTT
>TRBV28|TRBD1|TRBJ1-2
CASSDVSRTGRGYTF
TGTGCCAGCAGTGACGTATCTAGGACAGGCCGAGGCTACACCTTC
>TRBV7-9|.|TRBJ1-2
CASSLGAGGVGYTF
TGTGCCAGCAGCTTAGGAGCAGGAGGGGTTGGCTACACCTTC
>TRBV3-1/TRBV3-2|TRBD1|TRBJ2-3
CASSFRQGITDTQYF
TGTGCCAGCAGCTTTCGACAGGGGATCACAGATACGCAGTATTTT
>TRBV7-9|TRBD1|TRBJ1-2
CASSGQADYTF
TGTGCCAGCAGCGGACAGGCGGACTACACCTTC
>TRBV10-3|TRBD2|TRBJ2-7
CAISETRTSGFSDEQYF
TGTGCCATCAGTGAGACCCGGACTAGCGGATTTTCCGACGAGCAGTACTTC
>TRBV28|TRBD1|TRBJ2-7
CASSFRDRGRRTDYEQYF
TGTGCCAGCAGTTTCCGGGACAGGGGGCGCAGGACAGATTACGAGCAGTACTTC
>TRBV28|.|TRBJ1-6
CASSSYESGSPLHF
TGTGCCAGCAGTAGCTATGAGTCGGGCTCACCCCTCCACTTT
>TRBV3-1/TRBV3-2|.|TRBJ2-7
CASGGGQQYF
TGTGCCAGCGGGGGGGGGCAGCAGTACTTC
>TRBV6-1|.|TRBJ2-7
CASSEVFRVNDEQYF
TGTGCCAGCAGTGAAGTCTTCAGGGTGAACGACGAGCAGTACTTC
>TRBV5-6|.|TRBJ1-1
CASSLAGDTEAFF
TGTGCCAGCAGCTTGGCTGGGGACACTGAAGCTTTCTTT
>TRBV27|TRBD1|TRBJ1-2
CARSNPPRQGRGYGYTF
TGTGCCAGGAGTAACCCCCCCCGACAGGGTCGGGGCTATGGCTACACCTTC
>TRBV18|.|TRBJ1-1
CASSPDQEPNTEAFF
TGTGCCAGCTCACCAGACCAGGAGCCGAACACTGAAGCTTTCTTT
>TRBV10-3|.|TRBJ1-2
CAISDEGSGYGYTF
TGTGCCATCAGTGATGAGGGGTCGGGCTATGGCTACACCTTC
>TRBV6-1|.|TRBJ1-5
CASSAQGLNSNQPQHF
TGTGCCAGCAGTGCCCAAGGACTTAATAGCAATCAGCCCCAGCATTTT
>TRBV5-5|.|TRBJ2-7
CASSLQGLGQYF
TGTGCCAGCAGCTTGCAGGGGTTAGGGCAGTACTTC
>TRBV7-8|.|TRBJ2-5
CASSPRREPQETQYF
TGTGCCAGCAGCCCCCGAAGGGAACCCCAAGAGACCCAGTACTTC
>TRBV7-2|.|TRBJ1-4
CASSFPEGRSNEKLFF
TGTGCCAGCAGTTTCCCCGAGGGGCGGTCTAATGAAAAACTGTTTTTT
>TRBV3-1/TRBV3-2|.|TRBJ2-7
CASSLDRSYGNYEQYF
TGTGCCAGCAGCCTCGACCGGTCGTACGGTAACTACGAGCAGTACTTC
>TRBV28|TRBD2|TRBJ2-3
CASKSGASGGDGPQYF
TGTGCCAGCAAGTCGGGCGCTAGCGGGGGAGACGGCCCGCAGTATTTT
>TRBV4-2|.|TRBJ2-1
CASSPDAGGAGEQFF
TGTGCCAGCAGCCCCGACGCAGGGGGGGCTGGGGAGCAGTTCTTC
>TRBV5-1|TRBD1|TRBJ2-1
CASSRTGTGGYNEQFF
TGCGCCAGCAGTAGAACCGGGACAGGGGGTTACAATGAGCAGTTCTTC
>TRBV9|.|TRBJ2-2
CASSVATGRSNTGELFF
TGTGCCAGCAGCGTAGCTACGGGGAGGTCCAACACCGGGGAGCTGTTTTTT
>TRBV28|TRBD2|TRBJ2-1
CASSAPSGGNEQFF
TGTGCCAGCAGTGCCCCAAGCGGGGGGAATGAGCAGTTCTTC
>TRBV11-2|.|TRBJ2-7
CASRYIGARLGEQYF
TGTGCCAGCAGGTACATCGGGGCGAGATTAGGCGAGCAGTACTTC
>TRBV24-1|TRBD2|TRBJ2-3
CATSRPKGTSYGADTQYF
TGTGCCACCAGTAGACCTAAAGGGACTAGCTACGGTGCAGATACGCAGTATTTT
>TRBV6-4|.|TRBJ1-1
CASRRGPSAEAFF
TGTGCCAGCAGAAGAGGCCCCTCCGCTGAAGCTTTCTTT
>TRBV2|TRBD1|TRBJ1-4
CASMPGQGFLGNEKLFF
TGTGCCAGCATGCCGGGACAGGGGTTTTTGGGTAATGAAAAACTGTTTTTT
>TRBV28|.|TRBJ1-2
CASSLDPKGPYGYTF
TGTGCCAGCAGTTTAGACCCTAAGGGCCCCTATGGCTACACCTTC
>TRBV5-1|.|TRBJ1-5
CASSLVGGVNQPQHF
TGCGCCAGCAGCTTGGTCGGCGGGGTCAATCAGCCCCAGCATTTT
>TRBV11-1|TRBD1|TRBJ2-5
CASSLGGTGLQETQYF
TGTGCCAGCAGCTTAGGCGGGACAGGGCTCCAAGAGACCCAGTACTTC
>TRBV24-1|TRBD2|TRBJ2-5
CATSDPSRLAAETQYF
TGTGCCACCAGTGACCCTTCCCGACTAGCAGCGGAGACCCAGTACTTC
>TRBV7-2|.|TRBJ1-5
CASSSRQANQPQHF
TGTGCCAGCAGCTCCCGACAGGCAAATCAGCCCCAGCATTTT
>TRBV12-3/TRBV12-4|.|TRBJ2-5
CASSLVKETQYF
TGTGCCAGCAGTTTGGTGAAAGAGACCCAGTACTTC
>TRBV30|TRBD1|TRBJ2-7
CAWSPGQAQYF
TGTGCCTGGAGTCCCGGACAGGCGCAGTACTTC
>TRBV19|.|TRBJ2-7
CASSRDKPSYEQYF
TGTGCCAGTAGTCGGGACAAACCTTCCTACGAGCAGTACTTC
>TRBV21-1|.|TRBJ2-7
CASRTGMDEQYF
TGTGCCAGCAGAACAGGGATGGACGAGCAGTACTTC
>TRBV20-1|TRBD1|TRBJ1-1
CSASLTGRGTEAFF
TGCAGTGCTAGTCTGACAGGGCGGGGGACTGAAGCTTTCTTT
>TRBV3-1/TRBV3-2|.|TRBJ1-5
CASSQATLSGFPQPQHF
TGTGCCAGCAGCCAAGCAACGTTATCGGGATTTCCTCAGCCCCAGCATTTT